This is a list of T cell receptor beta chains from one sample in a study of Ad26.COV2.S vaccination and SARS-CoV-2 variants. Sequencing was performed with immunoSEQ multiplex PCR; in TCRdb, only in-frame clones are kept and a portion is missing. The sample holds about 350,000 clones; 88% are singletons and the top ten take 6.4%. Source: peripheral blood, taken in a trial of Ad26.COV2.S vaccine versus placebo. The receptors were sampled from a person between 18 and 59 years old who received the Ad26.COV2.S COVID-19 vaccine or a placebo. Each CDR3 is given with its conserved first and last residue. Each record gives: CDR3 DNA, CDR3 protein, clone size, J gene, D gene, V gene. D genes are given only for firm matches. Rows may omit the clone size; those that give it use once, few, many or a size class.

DNA: TGTGCCAGCAGAACGACAGGGACTGAAGCTTTCTTT
CDR3: CASRTTGTEAFF
size: once
J: TRBJ1-1
D: TRBD1
V: TRBV6-5

DNA: TGTGCCAGCACCGGGACAGGCCTTAATTCACCCCTCCACTTT
CDR3: CASTGTGLNSPLHF
size: -
J: TRBJ1-6
D: TRBD1
V: TRBV27

DNA: TGTGCCAGCACTATAGAACAGAGGAATGAGCAGTTCTTC
CDR3: CASTIEQRNEQFF
size: -
J: TRBJ2-1
D: -
V: TRBV2

DNA: TGTGCCAGCAGCCGAACCCCCTCCGAGCAGTACTTC
CDR3: CASSRTPSEQYF
size: -
J: TRBJ2-7
D: -
V: TRBV11-3

DNA: TGTGCCAGCAGTGACGGCGGGTCGCTGAATTCACCCCTCCACTTT
CDR3: CASSDGGSLNSPLHF
size: once
J: TRBJ1-6
D: -
V: TRBV2

DNA: TGTGCCAGCAGCGTAGAGAGTTGGGGCGCTGGAAACACCATATATTTT
CDR3: CASSVESWGAGNTIYF
size: -
J: TRBJ1-3
D: -
V: TRBV9

DNA: TGTGCCAGCAGTTATACCGGGACTAGCGGGAGCGATGAGCAGTTCTTC
CDR3: CASSYTGTSGSDEQFF
size: few
J: TRBJ2-1
D: TRBD2
V: TRBV6-5

DNA: TGTGCCAGCAGCCCCCGTAACACCGGGGAGCTGTTTTTT
CDR3: CASSPRNTGELFF
size: -
J: TRBJ2-2
D: -
V: TRBV7-3

DNA: TGCGCCAGCAGCCAACGCGGGACTACCTACCAAGAGACCCAGTACTTC
CDR3: CASSQRGTTYQETQYF
size: -
J: TRBJ2-5
D: TRBD2
V: TRBV4-3

DNA: TGTGCCAGCGGGGATTACAATGAGCAGTTCTTC
CDR3: CASGDYNEQFF
size: -
J: TRBJ2-1
D: -
V: TRBV7-8

DNA: TGCAGCGTGCGCAGACAGGGGAGGTTTTACGAGCAGTACTTC
CDR3: CSVRRQGRFYEQYF
size: -
J: TRBJ2-7
D: TRBD1
V: TRBV29-1

DNA: TGTGCCAGCAGCGTCTCGCCGGGCGCAGATACGCAGTATTTT
CDR3: CASSVSPGADTQYF
size: -
J: TRBJ2-3
D: -
V: TRBV9

DNA: TGTGCCAGCAGGGCGAGTACTGACAGGGTGCCCCACAATGAGCAGTTCTTC
CDR3: CASRASTDRVPHNEQFF
size: -
J: TRBJ2-1
D: TRBD1
V: TRBV11-2

DNA: TGTGCCAGCTCACCCCAATCGGGGAATCAGCCCCAGCATTTT
CDR3: CASSPQSGNQPQHF
size: -
J: TRBJ1-5
D: -
V: TRBV18

DNA: TGCGCCAGCAGCCCTGCAAGGGATAATTCACCCCTCCACTTT
CDR3: CASSPARDNSPLHF
size: -
J: TRBJ1-6
D: -
V: TRBV4-3

DNA: TGCGCCAGCAGCCAAATGGGGTCCGAGACCCAGTACTTC
CDR3: CASSQMGSETQYF
size: -
J: TRBJ2-5
D: -
V: TRBV4-3

DNA: TGTGCCAGCAGCCCGTCTAGTAGGGGACAGCTAGCCAAAAACATTCAGTACTTC
CDR3: CASSPSSRGQLAKNIQYF
size: -
J: TRBJ2-4
D: TRBD1
V: TRBV28

DNA: TGTGCCAGCAGTTACTCTCGGGGAAACACCATATATTTT
CDR3: CASSYSRGNTIYF
size: -
J: TRBJ1-3
D: -
V: TRBV6-2/TRBV6-3

DNA: TGTGCCAGCAGTCCCGGACTTCGCACAGATACGCAGTATTTT
CDR3: CASSPGLRTDTQYF
size: -
J: TRBJ2-3
D: -
V: TRBV5-4

DNA: TGTGCCAGCTCACCATTGACCAAAGAGGGGACCCAGTACTTC
CDR3: CASSPLTKEGTQYF
size: once
J: TRBJ2-5
D: -
V: TRBV18

DNA: TGTGCCAGCAGACACGGACAGGCGAACACTGAAGCTTTCTTT
CDR3: CASRHGQANTEAFF
size: -
J: TRBJ1-1
D: TRBD1
V: TRBV28

DNA: TGTGCCAGCAGTTCAGGGAACACTGAAGCTTTCTTT
CDR3: CASSSGNTEAFF
size: -
J: TRBJ1-1
D: -
V: TRBV6-2/TRBV6-3

DNA: TGTGCCAGCAGCCAAATGACGGGGGGCTCGACTGAAGCTTTCTTT
CDR3: CASSQMTGGSTEAFF
size: -
J: TRBJ1-1
D: -
V: TRBV14

DNA: TGTGCCAGCTCACGAGACAGATCCTACGAGCAGTACTTC
CDR3: CASSRDRSYEQYF
size: -
J: TRBJ2-7
D: -
V: TRBV18

DNA: TGTGCCAGCAGCCTCGACCGACAGTTTGGATACACCATATATTTT
CDR3: CASSLDRQFGYTIYF
size: once
J: TRBJ1-3
D: -
V: TRBV7-2

DNA: TGTGCCAGCAGCCAGACAGGGATGAACACTGAAGCTTTCTTT
CDR3: CASSQTGMNTEAFF
size: -
J: TRBJ1-1
D: TRBD1
V: TRBV14

DNA: TGTGCCAGCAGTGTTGGGGGGATTGGAGGCACTGAAGCTTTCTTT
CDR3: CASSVGGIGGTEAFF
size: -
J: TRBJ1-1
D: -
V: TRBV7-3

DNA: TGCGCCAGCAGCCAAGAAGTTGCAGGGGCCCCTGGGCAGTACTTC
CDR3: CASSQEVAGAPGQYF
size: -
J: TRBJ2-7
D: -
V: TRBV4-3

DNA: TGTGCCACCTCGGGACTAGCGGGAGTGTCCTACGAGCAGTACTTC
CDR3: CATSGLAGVSYEQYF
size: -
J: TRBJ2-7
D: TRBD2
V: TRBV25-1

DNA: TGTGCCAGCAGTTGGGAGGACAACACCGGGGAGCTGTTTTTT
CDR3: CASSWEDNTGELFF
size: few
J: TRBJ2-2
D: -
V: TRBV28

DNA: TGTGCCAGCAGCCCCAGGGACGGCCGGCTGAACACTGAAGCTTTCTTT
CDR3: CASSPRDGRLNTEAFF
size: -
J: TRBJ1-1
D: -
V: TRBV7-3

DNA: TGTGCCAGCAGCCACACACCGGACAGGGAAGAATACGAGCAGTACTTC
CDR3: CASSHTPDREEYEQYF
size: -
J: TRBJ2-7
D: TRBD1
V: TRBV5-4

DNA: TGTGCCAGCAGCTTTTTGATGGGAGAGAACACTGAAGCTTTCTTT
CDR3: CASSFLMGENTEAFF
size: -
J: TRBJ1-1
D: -
V: TRBV7-9

DNA: TGTGCCAGCAGCTCCCGGGGAAGCGGGGGCTACACCTTC
CDR3: CASSSRGSGGYTF
size: -
J: TRBJ1-2
D: -
V: TRBV7-9

DNA: TGTGCCAGCACTAGCGGGAGGGTGAGCACAGATACGCAGTATTTT
CDR3: CASTSGRVSTDTQYF
size: -
J: TRBJ2-3
D: TRBD2
V: TRBV19

DNA: TGCGCCAGCAGCTACCAGGGCAGCTCCTATAATTCACCCCTCCACTTT
CDR3: CASSYQGSSYNSPLHF
size: once
J: TRBJ1-6
D: -
V: TRBV5-1

DNA: TGTGCCAGCAGCTTAAAGGCAGGGGGCCTTGAAAAACTGTTTTTT
CDR3: CASSLKAGGLEKLFF
size: few
J: TRBJ1-4
D: TRBD1
V: TRBV7-3

DNA: TGCAGCGTTGGGTTCGTTAGGGGCCACAATGAGCAGTTCTTC
CDR3: CSVGFVRGHNEQFF
size: -
J: TRBJ2-1
D: -
V: TRBV29-1

DNA: TGTGCCATCAGTGAAAAATCGCAGGGAACCTACGAGCAGTACTTC
CDR3: CAISEKSQGTYEQYF
size: -
J: TRBJ2-7
D: -
V: TRBV10-3

DNA: TGTGCCAGCAGCCAATCAGTAAACCAAGAGACCCAGTACTTC
CDR3: CASSQSVNQETQYF
size: -
J: TRBJ2-5
D: -
V: TRBV14

DNA: TGTGCCAGCAGTGGGGGTGGCGGGAGGGCTTTAAACACCGGGGAGCTGTTTTTT
CDR3: CASSGGGGRALNTGELFF
size: -
J: TRBJ2-2
D: TRBD2
V: TRBV6-1

DNA: TGTGCCAGCAGTTACATTCGGACAGGGGGCGACGAGCAGTACTTC
CDR3: CASSYIRTGGDEQYF
size: once
J: TRBJ2-7
D: TRBD1
V: TRBV6-5

DNA: TGCAGCGCCCCGGTGCGGGGAAAAGTCTACAATGAGCAGTTCTTC
CDR3: CSAPVRGKVYNEQFF
size: -
J: TRBJ2-1
D: -
V: TRBV29-1

DNA: TGTGCCAGCAGCTTAGTGGGGGAGAAGTTCGGGGAGCTGTTTTTT
CDR3: CASSLVGEKFGELFF
size: -
J: TRBJ2-2
D: -
V: TRBV11-3

DNA: TGCGCCAGCAGCCTCGGACAGGGTTCAGATACGCAGTATTTT
CDR3: CASSLGQGSDTQYF
size: once
J: TRBJ2-3
D: TRBD1
V: TRBV4-3

DNA: TGTGCCATCAGGGGCCAAAACAATGAGCAGTTCTTC
CDR3: CAIRGQNNEQFF
size: -
J: TRBJ2-1
D: -
V: TRBV10-3

DNA: TGTGCCAGTATAGGACAGGGGATTAATCAGCCCCAGCATTTT
CDR3: CASIGQGINQPQHF
size: few
J: TRBJ1-5
D: TRBD1
V: TRBV19

DNA: TGTGCCAGCAGCTTATCTTGGGCAGGGAAGTCTTCCGGGGAGCTGTTTTTT
CDR3: CASSLSWAGKSSGELFF
size: -
J: TRBJ2-2
D: -
V: TRBV7-8

DNA: TGTGCCAGCAGCCGCGGTGAGCAGTTCTTC
CDR3: CASSRGEQFF
size: -
J: TRBJ2-1
D: -
V: TRBV5-6

DNA: TGCGCCAGCAGCTTGGCCGGGACAGGGGGGTACGAGCAGTACTTC
CDR3: CASSLAGTGGYEQYF
size: -
J: TRBJ2-7
D: TRBD1
V: TRBV5-1

DNA: TGTGCCAGCAGCCCGGGACAGACCTACGAGCAGTACTTC
CDR3: CASSPGQTYEQYF
size: -
J: TRBJ2-7
D: TRBD1
V: TRBV5-5

DNA: TGTGCCAGCAGTTTATTTCCCGGACGGGCGAAAACTGAAGCTTTCTTT
CDR3: CASSLFPGRAKTEAFF
size: -
J: TRBJ1-1
D: -
V: TRBV28

DNA: TGCGCCAGCAGCGCCCCAATACCGGGACAGGGCCCCCACGAGCAGTACTTC
CDR3: CASSAPIPGQGPHEQYF
size: -
J: TRBJ2-7
D: TRBD1
V: TRBV5-1

DNA: TGTGCCACCAGTGATTCCGGCAGGGATCAGCCCCAGCATTTT
CDR3: CATSDSGRDQPQHF
size: few
J: TRBJ1-5
D: -
V: TRBV24-1

DNA: TGTGCCAGCAGCTTAGCGGTCTCTGGAAACACCATATATTTT
CDR3: CASSLAVSGNTIYF
size: few
J: TRBJ1-3
D: -
V: TRBV7-9

DNA: TGTGCCAGCAGCCAAGACGTGGGATTTCAGCCCCAGCATTTT
CDR3: CASSQDVGFQPQHF
size: -
J: TRBJ1-5
D: -
V: TRBV3-1/TRBV3-2